Listed here are 8 T cell receptor beta chains from one sample, sequenced in a study of human T cells and chemical hapten exposure (dated by TCRdb to the early 2020s). Receptor libraries were prepared by 5' RACE. The run used an Illumina MiSeq. TCRdb passed the public sequencing reads through fastp at Q25 and MiXCR, retaining productive beta sequences. Under each unique CDR3 protein, matching rows form one entry showing the most common genes and DNA. In all, the sample holds 150,000 or so distinct CDR3 sequences, and 4.1% of those were seen once. The leading ten clones occupy over 1.1% of the sample. Total RNA was extracted from unfractionated whole blood collected in Tempus Blood RNA tubes. The receptors stem from a female donor in good health.

In its sample, this clonotype was seen many times. A much larger clone is a single base away; this may be a read error. This rearrangement joins TRBV12-3 or TRBV12-4 to TRBJ1-5; 7 positions agree with TRBD1. With V trimmed by 1 base and J by 5 bases, 14 bases remained unmatched. The CDR3 is made up of 18 amino acids. CDR3 nucleotides: TGTGCCAGCAGTTTAGGGGACAGTCTTGGTAGGGTAGATCAGCCCCAGCATTTT. As protein: CASSLGDSLGRVDQPQHF.

This clonotype was observed a few times. The rearrangement joins TRBV7-9 to TRBJ2-3; perhaps TRBD1 as D (8 bases). The V end was cut by 5 bases, the J end by 2 bases, with 23 bases between. The CDR3 extends over 18 amino acids. Germline CDR1 and CDR2: SEHNR and FQNEAQ (reference sequence). In nucleotides, the CDR3 is TGTGCCAGCAGCCCGACTAGCCTACAGGGGGTATACACAGATACGCAGTATTTT. Encoded protein: CASSPTSLQGVYTDTQYF.

The table lists this clonotype with many counts. This chain links TRBV7-3 with TRBJ2-1; 9 nucleotides line up with TRBD2. J lost 1 base, V lost 6 bases, and 1 base had no gene match. Germline V gene lookup returns CDR1 SGHTA and CDR2 FQGTGA. The CDR3 consists of 14 residues. CDR3: CASRSGGSYNEQFF. The CDR3 nucleotides read TGTGCCAGCAGGAGCGGGGGGTCCTACAATGAGCAGTTCTTC.

This clonotype appeared many times. The gene calls are TRBV9 and TRBJ2-3; 16 bases map to TRBD2. The germline V gene encodes CDR1 SGDLS and CDR2 YYNGEE. The CDR3 runs to 18 residues. V trimming: 3 bases; J trimming: 5 bases; junction bases outside the gene matches: 9. The CDR3 DNA follows: TGTGCCAGCAGCGCCGGGACTAGCGGGGGGGCCTCAGGAGATACGCAGTATTTT. As protein: CASSAGTSGGASGDTQYF.

This clonotype was observed at least ten times. The chain has TRBV7-3 and TRBJ2-7; 9 nucleotides align to TRBD1. The CDR3 has 14 residues. Looked up from germline, CDR1 is SGHTA and CDR2 is FQGTGA. The trim removed 2 bases at V and 9 bases at J, leaving 8 bases unmatched. As DNA, the CDR3 is TGTGCCAGCAGCTTAGGTACAGGGGGCGCCAGGCAGTACTTC. Its translation is CASSLGTGGARQYF.

This clonotype appeared once. The chain carries TRBV24-1 and TRBJ2-7; 9 nucleotides match TRBD1. CDR1 KGHDR and CDR2 SFDVKD come from the germline V gene. The length of the CDR3 is 16 residues. After removal of 7 bases from V and 6 bases from J, the junction contained 15 bases not matched to a gene. CDR3 region: CATRYTRPGQGFEQYF. In DNA form, the CDR3 reads TGTGCCACCAGATATACCCGACCGGGACAGGGATTCGAGCAGTACTTC.

This clonotype has at least ten counts. The chain recombines TRBV9 with TRBJ2-7; no clear D gene. The length of the CDR3 is 14 residues. Germline V gene sequence: CDR1 SGDLS, CDR2 YYNGEE. V was clipped by 1 base and J by 0 bases, with 8 bases between them. This CDR3 reads CASSVQPSSYEQYF. Written as DNA, the CDR3 is TGTGCCAGCAGCGTACAGCCTAGCTCCTACGAGCAGTACTTC.

The chain has TRBV6-5 and TRBJ2-7, with D tentatively TRBD1 (5 bases). Trimming stripped 4 bases from V and 4 bases from J, with 14 bases between. The CDR3 consists of 14 residues. CDR1 is MNHEY, CDR2 SVGAGI, per germline. The CDR3 is CASSSLGHEYEQYF. The CDR3 DNA reads TGTGCCAGCAGTTCTTTGGGGCACGAGTACGAGCAGTACTTC.